The rows below give T cell receptor beta chains drawn from one sample of a study of cytomegalovirus exposure and HLA in healthy donors. Sequenced by immunoSEQ multiplex PCR; TCRdb stores in-frame clones only, minus some. The sample gives around 150,000 clones, more than 70% of which show up once; around 2.4% is in the top ten. The sequencing sample was made of PBMCs. These receptors were taken from a man aged 45-65 years in good health and CMV-seronegative. CDR3s include the opening cysteine and the closing phenylalanine or tryptophan. Fields, in order: J gene, clone size, V gene, CDR3 protein. For some rows the clone size is stated as once, few or many, or as a class when expanded; others skip it.

>TRBJ2-3|NA|TRBV19
CASSMGRREGRDTQYF
>TRBJ1-3|NA|TRBV7-6
CASSLAAGTGVGNTIYF
>TRBJ1-6|NA|TRBV5-6
CASSFRDRGAPLHF
>TRBJ1-3|NA|TRBV4-2
CASSQGGRTGGNTIYF
>TRBJ2-5|NA|TRBV27
CASSLVADQETQYF
>TRBJ2-3|NA|TRBV4-1
CASSQAGTPSTDTQYF
>TRBJ2-1|NA|TRBV29-1
CSVDSQEGIREQFF
>TRBJ2-3|NA|TRBV5-1
CASSQASFGTDTQYF
>TRBJ2-2|few|TRBV5-4
CASSPGTGQNTGELFF
>TRBJ1-1|NA|TRBV9
CASSLRTENTEAFF
>TRBJ2-7|NA|TRBV5-8
CASSHRGSYEQYF
>TRBJ1-2|NA|TRBV30
CAWNERSYGYTF
>TRBJ1-4|NA|TRBV5-6
CASSPRTGTGEKLFF
>TRBJ1-3|NA|TRBV30
CASDRGLGNTIYF
>TRBJ2-7|NA|TRBV6-5
CASSPGSYEQYF
>TRBJ2-3|NA|TRBV6-5
CAFASTDTQYF
>TRBJ2-5|NA|TRBV27
CASSLSQNQETQYF